This T cell receptor beta chain was recorded in a study of regulatory T cells in long-lasting Graves disease (dated by TCRdb to the early 2020s). Some background on the complete study: Antithyroid drugs had been taken for less than 3 months by newly diagnosed Graves' disease patients. Persistent Graves' disease patients were compared with newly diagnosed Graves' disease patients by peripheral blood TCR sequencing and RNA sequencing. The study was conducted in China and was registered as a clinical trial. A total of about 35 samples underwent TCR sequencing, from some 13 patients with persistent Graves' disease and 20 patients with newly diagnosed Graves' disease. Results and caveats for the whole study, not just this receptor: Compared with newly diagnosed patients, patients with persistent Graves' disease had lower TCR Shannon entropy and fewer highly expanded clones, which suggests clonal expansion. Because the primary lesion, thyroid tissue, could not be accessed, the study looked at peripheral blood alone. The authors acknowledged the small sample size as a limitation that may reduce accuracy. Only the TCR beta chain was sequenced and analyzed. A larger number of public clonotypes was shared among persistent patients (about 2,700) than among newly diagnosed patients (roughly 970). Persistent disease showed preferential use of TRBV28, TRBJ1-2 and TRBJ2-5, whereas newly diagnosed disease favored TRBV20-1 and TRBJ2-1.

This clonotype was recorded many times. What this receptor recognizes is not known. No much larger clonotype is one base removed from it; base qualities were not supplied. This specimen's time point label, interpreted: newly diagnosed GD, antithyroid drugs for less than 3 months. RNA was extracted from PBMCs in TRIzol for both TCR sequencing and RNA sequencing. The diagnosis of Graves' disease followed American Thyroid Association guidelines. Recruitment of patients was carried out at an endocrinology department in Xi'an, China. Each patient gave 7.5 to 10 milliliters of peripheral blood, collected in an EDTA anticoagulant tube. Ficoll Paque Plus density gradient separation was used to isolate PBMCs, and no further T cell sorting was done. An Agilent 2100 Bioanalyzer and agarose gel were used to assess RNA quality, and a NanoDrop 2000 was used to measure RNA concentration. At the junction V is shortened by 5 bases and J by 4 bases, with 12 bases in between. The CDR3, cysteine through phenylalanine, is 14 amino acids long. Only the CDR3 region is kept as DNA, spanning 42 bases read in frame from base 1. The germline V gene provides CDR1 SNHLY and CDR2 FYNNEI.

Library preparation employed multiplex PCR. The listed sequencing device is Illumina HiSeq 4000. CDR3 regions were amplified by Arm-PCR with iRepertoire HTBI primers to construct TCR beta libraries. Gel purification was performed on PCR products prior to sequencing. The original methods were these. Across samples, roughly 60 TRBV and 15 or so TRBJ segments were identified and used for gene usage analysis of CDR3 amino acid clonotypes. Filtered high-quality paired reads were merged into contigs using COPE and FqMerger. Contigs were aligned with BLAST to IMGT TRBV, TRBD and TRBJ reference genes, and CDR3 was defined per IMGT. Any clonotype with a frequency above 0.1% was counted as a highly expanded clone. Repertoire diversity was measured by Shannon entropy, and V-J evenness by the Gini coefficient. Clonotypes shared by more than one individual were considered public. TCRdb itself trimmed the public reads at Q25 with fastp, ran MiXCR and retained productive beta chains. Every entry covers one CDR3 protein and lists the most common genes and DNA from its rows. The V and J calls, along with clone size, are taken from TCRdb and not from the paper's own processing. Here the sample has approximately 230,000 distinct CDR3 sequences; 15% to 20% occur a single time. The top ten hold about 20% of the sample.

This sample comprised peripheral blood mononuclear cells (PBMCs), obtained at new diagnosis, from a patient treated with antithyroid drugs. The sequence is built from TRBV2 and TRBJ2-1; perhaps TRBD1 is the D gene, with 5 bases matching. The TCR sequence derives from a female donor with Graves disease. The CDR3 loop reads CASSKGKIYNEQFF. DNA sequence: TGTGCCAGCAGTAAGGGGAAGATTTACAATGAGCAGTTCTTC.